The present entry profiles one T cell receptor beta chain with its context. These data belong to a study of blood T cell repertoires in COVID-19. In the study overall: In each case, the material was cDNA or gDNA derived from T cells, B-cell-depleted T cells, or PBMCs.

Cohorts were determined from participant-reported clinical history. CDR1 is LNHDA, CDR2 SQIVND, per germline (reference sequence). CDR3 length equals 16 residues. Trimming cost V 6 bases and J 0 bases; bases outside gene matches: 7. Assay: immunoSEQ multiplex PCR; the TCRdb copy retains only in-frame clones and omits some. The sample consists of roughly 250,000 clones, 87% of them appearing once. Specimen: PBMCs or T cells enriched from blood (not recorded which). This chain uses TRBV19 with TRBJ2-2, with 7 bases aligning to TRBD1. The TCR originated in a woman aged 25 to 39 with acute COVID-19. The CDR3 reads CASRGPDRPNTGELFF. CDR3 nucleotide sequence: TGTGCCAGTAGAGGCCCGGACAGGCCGAACACCGGGGAGCTGTTTTTT.